The next 17 T cell receptor beta chains were all read from a single sample in a study of cytomegalovirus exposure and HLA in healthy donors. The assay was immunoSEQ multiplex PCR, and TCRdb's table has in-frame clones only and misses some. The table shows 160,000 or so clones, with more than 70% occurring only once. Specimen: PBMCs. Source of these receptors: a man under 40 in good health and CMV-seropositive.

This sequence joins TRBV28 and TRBJ1-2, with D possibly being TRBD1 (5 bases). The ends were cut back, 2 bases at V and 8 bases at J, with 9 bases in the middle. The CDR3 has 12 residues. The V gene's germline CDR1 is MDHEN and CDR2 SYDVKM. The CDR3 DNA sequence: TGTGCCAGCAGTTTAGAGTGGGGCGGCTACACCTTC. This codes for CASSLEWGGYTF.

The chain couples TRBV2 to TRBJ2-6; the D gene is possibly TRBD1 (5 bases). The CDR3 is made up of 14 amino acids. CDR1 and CDR2 from the germline V gene are SNHLY and FYNNEI. Trimming pared 6 bases from V and 2 bases from J, leaving 8 bases between. This chain's CDR3 is CASRQGAGANVLTF. The CDR3 nucleotides read TGTGCCAGCAGGCAGGGTGCTGGGGCCAACGTCCTGACTTTC.

The V and J genes are TRBV9 and TRBJ2-2; possibly TRBD1 for D (5 bases). This CDR3 has 15 amino acids. CDR1 SGDLS and CDR2 YYNGEE come from the germline V gene. V lost 0 bases to trimming and J lost 4 bases, with 10 bases between them. The CDR3 loop is CASSVGWTLTGELFF. The CDR3 DNA is TGTGCCAGCAGCGTAGGTTGGACACTCACCGGGGAGCTGTTTTTT.

Only one count was recorded for this clone. V usage is TRBV9 and J usage is TRBJ2-1; D may be TRBD1 (5 bases). Germline V CDR1 and CDR2: SGDLS, YYNGEE. V was pared by 0 bases and J by 1 base, with 8 bases between. There are 15 residues in the CDR3. Here the CDR3 DNA reads TGTGCCAGCAGCGTAGATCAGGGTTCCTACAATGAGCAGTTCTTC. This sequence encodes CASSVDQGSYNEQFF.

This chain links TRBV29-1 with TRBJ2-1; perhaps TRBD2 as D (6 bases). The CDR3 is 10 amino acids. Germline V gives CDR1 SQVTM, CDR2 ANQGSEA. Trimming removed 8 bases at V and 10 bases at J, with 12 bases between. The CDR3 DNA reads as TGCAGCACGACTAGTACGGAGCAGTTCTTC. Protein: CSTTSTEQFF.

With respect to this clone: A read error may account for a junction end that differs from germline. V is TRBV27 and J is TRBJ1-1; perhaps TRBD1 as D (6 bases). Germline CDR1 is MNHEY and CDR2 is SMNVEV (reference sequence). This CDR3 has 16 amino acids. This CDR3 is CASSLKFPGPGTSIPF. CDR3 DNA: TGTGCCAGCAGTTTAAAATTCCCGGGGCCAGGGACATCAATCCCGTTT.

The sample holds one count of this clone. CDR3 coding DNA: TGTGCCAGCGCTTTGGGACAGGAGCATGGGGAGCAGTACTTC. Its translation: CASALGQEHGEQYF. V usage is TRBV5-4 and J usage is TRBJ2-7, with 8 bases lining up with TRBD1. The junction had 13 bases not matched to a gene; V was cut back by 7 bases and J by 7 bases. The CDR3 length is 14 residues. Germline V lookup: CDR1 SGHNT, CDR2 YYREEE (reference sequence).

V gene TRBV9 combines with J gene TRBJ2-2; D gene ambiguous. The CDR3 extends over 12 amino acids. V was shortened by 3 bases and J by 6 bases, with 6 bases between the two germline ends. CDR1 is SGDLS, CDR2 YYNGEE, per germline. CDR3 sequence (DNA): TGTGCCAGCAGCGCCTACTCCGGGGAGCTGTTTTTT. It specifies CASSAYSGELFF.

The rearrangement joins TRBV7-6 to TRBJ2-1, with 9 positions matching TRBD2. Germline trimming cut 5 bases from V and 5 bases from J; bases unmatched to any gene: 10. In germline, CDR1 is SGHVS, CDR2 FNYEAQ. The CDR3 contains 16 residues. In DNA, the CDR3 is TGTGCCAGCAGCCGCGGACTAGCGAGAACCGACAATGAGCAGTTCTTC. As protein: CASSRGLARTDNEQFF. Combining the CDR3 with reference TRBV7-6 and TRBJ2-1 gives the whole variable domain GAGVSQSPRYKVTKRGQDVALRCDPISGHVSLYWYRQALGQGPEFLTYFNYEAQQDKSGLPNDRFSAERPEGSISTLTIQRTEQRDSAMYRCASSRGLARTDNEQFFGPGTRLTVL.

The CDR3 coding sequence is TGTGCCAGCAGTTTACCACCGGGGGGCTTGGAGAATGAGCAGTTCTTC. It specifies CASSLPPGGLENEQFF. V and J are TRBV27 and TRBJ2-1, with a possible D match to TRBD2 (7 bases). Trimming left V 2 bases short and J 7 bases short, with 18 bases between. The germline gives CDR1 MNHEY, CDR2 SMNVEV (reference sequence). This CDR3 is 16 amino acids long.

This chain links TRBV4-3 with TRBJ2-3; D may be TRBD2 (6 bases). Trimming took 1 base from V and 2 from J, leaving 10 bases between them. The CDR3 is 15 amino acids. Looked up from germline, CDR1 is LGHNA and CDR2 is YSLEER. This CDR3 is CASSQGGGVTDTQYF. In DNA form, the CDR3 reads TGCGCCAGCAGCCAAGGCGGCGGGGTCACAGATACGCAGTATTTT.

This clone was detected only a few times. The rearrangement joins TRBV5-1 to TRBJ2-7; TRBD2 agrees at 7 bases. This CDR3 spans 13 amino acids. CDR1 is SGHRS and CDR2 is YFSETQ in the germline V gene. J was trimmed by 2 bases and V by 7 bases; bases with no gene match: 6. DNA of the CDR3: TGCGCCAGCGCCCTGGGGGGGACCTACGAGCAGTACTTC. Its translation is CASALGGTYEQYF.

The chain has TRBV6-5 and TRBJ2-1, with D unclear. Germline V gene data show CDR1 as MNHEY and CDR2 as SVGAGI. V was trimmed by 2 bases and J by 1 base, leaving 6 bases between them. CDR3 length equals 14 residues. CDR3 region: CASSYRLSYNEQFF. DNA for the CDR3: TGTGCCAGCAGTTACCGGTTGTCCTACAATGAGCAGTTCTTC.

The chain employs TRBV28 and TRBJ1-2, with a possible D match to TRBD1 (6 bases). The length of the CDR3 is 12 residues. Germline V CDR1 and CDR2: MDHEN, SYDVKM. V was trimmed by 11 bases and J by 7 bases, leaving 17 bases between them. The CDR3 sequence: CAGSGGGPGYTF. The CDR3 nucleotides read TGTGCCGGTTCGGGAGGGGGTCCTGGCTACACCTTC.

This chain joins TRBV27 and TRBJ2-7, with 15 bases fitting TRBD2. CDR3 length: 19 residues. Germline values: CDR1 MNHEY, CDR2 SMNVEV (reference sequence). The junction had 16 bases not matched to a gene; V was cut back by 6 bases and J by 4 bases. CDR3 region: CASSGRGAGTSGGRYEQYF. CDR3 DNA sequence: TGTGCCAGCAGCGGCAGGGGTGCGGGGACTAGCGGGGGGAGGTACGAGCAGTACTTC.

The J gene is TRBJ2-5, the V gene TRBV27; a weak D match, TRBD2 (5 bases). Looked up from germline, CDR1 is MNHEY and CDR2 is SMNVEV (reference sequence). Trimming took off 5 bases at V and 7 bases at J, with 14 bases between the two ends. This CDR3 has 13 amino acids. The chain's CDR3 is CASSPDWKRTQYF. Here the CDR3 DNA reads TGTGCCAGCAGTCCGGACTGGAAACGGACCCAGTACTTC.

The chain's CDR3 is CASSIGSAGTGSYEQYF. The CDR3, as DNA: TGTGCCAGTAGTATAGGGAGCGCCGGGACAGGGAGCTACGAGCAGTACTTC. The genes are TRBV19 and TRBJ2-7, with 9 nucleotides matching TRBD1. V lost 1 base and J lost 3; bases outside the gene matches: 10. The CDR3 loop spans 17 amino acids. Germline CDR1 and CDR2: LNHDA and SQIVND (reference sequence). Supplemented by reference TRBV19 and TRBJ2-7, the full variable domain reads DGGITQSPKYLFRKEGQNVTLSCEQNLNHDAMYWYRQDPGQGLRLIYYSQIVNDFQKGDIAEGYSVSREKKESFPLTVTSAQKNPTAFYLCASSIGSAGTGSYEQYFGPGTRLTVT.